The 19 T cell receptor beta chains reported below all come from one sample, sequenced in a study of blood T cell repertoires in COVID-19. Profiling relied on immunoSEQ multiplex PCR, and the TCRdb table lists in-frame clones only, not all of them. This table has almost 250,000 clones, roughly 85% appearing once. Sequences were obtained from PBMCs or T cells enriched from blood (not recorded which). The receptors shown here come from a woman aged 50 to 60 with acute COVID-19.

This clone appeared once. CDR3 sequence (DNA): TGTGCCAGCAGCTTCCAGGGAATTGTGAACACTGAAGCTTTCTTT. Amino acid sequence: CASSFQGIVNTEAFF. J is TRBJ1-1 and V is TRBV7-2; D is perhaps TRBD1 (5 bases). The CDR3 contains 15 residues. Trimming removed 3 bases from V and 0 bases from J, with 11 bases in between. CDR1 and CDR2 from the germline V gene are SGHTA and FQGNSA.

This chain links TRBV7-2 with TRBJ1-1, with unresolved D. This CDR3 region has 13 residues. V was cut by 1 base and J by 11 bases, with 14 bases left in between. CDR1 is SGHTA, CDR2 FQGNSA, per germline. CDR3 in amino acids: CASSLGQLREAFF. The CDR3 nucleotides read TGTGCCAGCAGCTTAGGACAACTCAGAGAGGCTTTCTTT.

V is TRBV7-8 and J is TRBJ2-1; D not certain. This CDR3 spans 14 amino acids. The V end was cut by 7 bases, the J end by 0 bases, with 10 bases between. Germline V gene lookup returns CDR1 SGHVS and CDR2 FQNEAQ. CDR3 in amino acids: CASMLRSSYNEQFF. CDR3 DNA sequence: TGTGCCAGCATGTTACGTAGCTCCTACAATGAGCAGTTCTTC.

This chain links TRBV27 with TRBJ1-4, with TRBD1 identical over 9 bases. CDR1 is MNHEY, CDR2 SMNVEV, per germline (reference sequence). This CDR3 is 16 amino acids long. V shed 2 bases and J 6 bases; nucleotides not matched to a gene: 7. CDR3 DNA sequence: TGTGCCAGCAGTTTAATCCCGGGACAGGGAGATGAAAAACTGTTTTTT. Protein product: CASSLIPGQGDEKLFF.

This clone was seen only a few times. J is TRBJ1-4 and V is TRBV29-1; D remains unclear. The CDR3 runs to 15 residues. V was trimmed by 4 bases and J by 7 bases, leaving 19 bases between them. From germline, CDR1 is SQVTM and CDR2 ANQGSEA. The CDR3 loop is CSVAIGRGSREKLFF. CDR3 sequence (DNA): TGCAGCGTTGCGATAGGACGGGGAAGTCGTGAAAAACTGTTTTTT.

This clone was detected only a few times. The rearrangement uses TRBV6-2 or TRBV6-3 and TRBJ1-5; D call uncertain. V was cut by 6 bases and J by 0 bases, with 18 bases left in between. The V gene's germline CDR1 is MNHEY and CDR2 SVGEGT. The CDR3 runs 17 residues. CDR3 residues: CASSPIGSGLSNQPQHF. In DNA form, the CDR3 reads TGTGCCAGCAGCCCTATTGGGAGTGGCCTTAGCAATCAGCCCCAGCATTTT.

This clone showed up just once. The chain couples TRBV6-5 to TRBJ1-1, with D possibly TRBD1 on 6 matching bases. This CDR3 contains 16 residues. CDR1 and CDR2 (germline): MNHEY, SVGAGI. Trimming removed 4 bases at V and 4 bases at J, with 19 bases between. CDR3: CASSSSIQGGGTEAFF. The CDR3 region has the DNA TGTGCCAGCAGTTCCTCGATACAGGGCGGTGGCACTGAAGCTTTCTTT.

The rearrangement uses TRBV7-6 and TRBJ1-4; no definite D call. The CDR3 covers 14 residues. The germline CDR1 and CDR2 sequences are SGHVS and FNYEAQ. Between the trimmed V and J ends, which lost 3 bases and 8 bases, there was a span of 13 bases. The CDR3 DNA reads as TGTGCCAGCAGCTTCGGGAGGCCCCTGGAAAAACTGTTTTTT. This translates into CASSFGRPLEKLFF.

The chain joins TRBV27 to TRBJ2-5, with TRBD2 identical over 7 bases. CDR3 size: 15 residues. CDR1 and CDR2 from the germline V gene are MNHEY and SMNVEV (reference sequence). The trim removed 6 bases at V and 5 bases at J, leaving 12 bases unmatched. The CDR3 coding sequence is TGTGCCAGCAGAGATCGGACTAGGGGCAGGGAGACCCAGTACTTC. It yields the protein CASRDRTRGRETQYF.

V is TRBV19 and J is TRBJ1-2, with TRBD1 matching over 10 bases. The V segment lost 2 bases and the J segment 8 bases; nucleotides outside the gene matches: 8. Germline values: CDR1 LNHDA, CDR2 SQIVND (reference sequence). This CDR3 has 15 amino acids. CDR3 sequence: CASSILGGQGQGYTF. Written as DNA, the CDR3 is TGTGCCAGTAGTATACTAGGGGGACAGGGGCAAGGCTACACCTTC.

This clone has just a few counts. V usage is TRBV3-1 (or the pseudogene TRBV3-2) and J usage is TRBJ1-5; D gene unclear. Germline V lookup: CDR1 LGHDT, CDR2 YNNKEL (reference sequence). The CDR3 totals 13 residues. Trimming removed 2 bases from V and 6 bases from J, with 8 bases in between. The CDR3 protein is CASSQQIAQPQHF. CDR3 in DNA: TGTGCCAGCAGCCAACAAATAGCTCAGCCCCAGCATTTT.

This clone was recorded once. The CDR3 here is CASSAGTAGETQYF. Written as DNA, the CDR3 is TGTGCCAGCAGCGCTGGGACAGCCGGAGAGACCCAGTACTTC. The chain joins TRBV7-9 to TRBJ2-5, with TRBD1 matching over 7 bases. The CDR3 is made up of 14 amino acids. V dropped 5 bases and J dropped 4; count of bases not matched to a gene: 7. CDR1 is SEHNR and CDR2 is FQNEAQ in the germline V gene (reference sequence).

This chain uses TRBV6-5 with TRBJ1-4; 8 bases align to TRBD1. Per germline, CDR1 MNHEY and CDR2 SVGAGI. The junction had 10 bases not matched to a gene; V was cut back by 0 bases and J by 13 bases. There are 15 residues in the CDR3. CDR3 region: CASSYSQGAGGRLFF. CDR3 coding DNA: TGTGCCAGCAGTTACTCCCAGGGGGCAGGGGGTCGACTGTTTTTT.

The CDR3 protein is CASSETGMNTEAFF. The CDR3 DNA follows: TGTGCCAGCAGTGAGACAGGAATGAACACTGAAGCTTTCTTT. The chain carries TRBV2 and TRBJ1-1, with D possibly TRBD1 on 6 matching bases. V lost 3 bases and J 0 bases, leaving 8 bases between the germline ends. This CDR3 spans 14 amino acids. CDR1 is SNHLY and CDR2 is FYNNEI in the germline V gene.

V usage is TRBV7-8 and J usage is TRBJ1-1; TRBD1 is a possible D gene (5 bases). CDR1 is SGHVS, CDR2 FQNEAQ, per germline. V dropped 6 bases and J dropped 3 bases, with 11 bases sitting between them. The CDR3 contains 13 residues. CDR3 in amino acids: CASSRGVDTEAFF. The CDR3 DNA reads as TGTGCCAGCAGTCGGGGGGTGGACACTGAAGCTTTCTTT.

The chain recombines TRBV3-1 (or the pseudogene TRBV3-2) with TRBJ1-6; D is unclear. Germline values: CDR1 LGHDT, CDR2 YNNKEL (reference sequence). The ends were cut back, 0 bases at V and 4 bases at J, with 7 bases in the middle. There are 15 residues in the CDR3. The CDR3 loop reads CASSQDGGYNSPLHF. The CDR3, as DNA: TGTGCCAGCAGCCAAGATGGCGGTTATAATTCACCCCTCCACTTT.

This chain connects TRBV30 to TRBJ2-1, with D perhaps TRBD1 (6 bases). The germline V and J ends were trimmed by 4 bases and 6 bases, with 16 bases remaining between them. The CDR3 is made up of 14 amino acids. Germline V gene lookup returns CDR1 GTSNPN and CDR2 SVGIG (reference sequence). The CDR3 region has the DNA TGTGCCTGGAAACGGGTCAGGGGCGGCAATGAGCAGTTCTTC. Translation gives CAWKRVRGGNEQFF.

The chain links TRBV14 to TRBJ2-7; D ambiguous. Deletions cut 2 bases from V and 2 bases from J, with 13 bases between. The CDR3 length is 15 residues. From germline, CDR1 is SGHDN and CDR2 FVKESK. The CDR3 protein is CASSQSTPLAYEQYF. For the CDR3, the DNA is TGTGCCAGCAGCCAAAGTACACCTCTGGCCTACGAGCAGTACTTC.

The chain is built from TRBV6-2 or TRBV6-3 and TRBJ1-1, with D perhaps TRBD1 (5 bases). Trimming removed 0 bases at V and 7 bases at J, with 12 bases between. The CDR3 consists of 14 residues. Germline V lookup: CDR1 MNHEY, CDR2 SVGEGT. Written as DNA, the CDR3 is TGTGCCAGCAGTTACTCGACGCTAGGGGTTGAAGCTTTCTTT. Its protein product is CASSYSTLGVEAFF.